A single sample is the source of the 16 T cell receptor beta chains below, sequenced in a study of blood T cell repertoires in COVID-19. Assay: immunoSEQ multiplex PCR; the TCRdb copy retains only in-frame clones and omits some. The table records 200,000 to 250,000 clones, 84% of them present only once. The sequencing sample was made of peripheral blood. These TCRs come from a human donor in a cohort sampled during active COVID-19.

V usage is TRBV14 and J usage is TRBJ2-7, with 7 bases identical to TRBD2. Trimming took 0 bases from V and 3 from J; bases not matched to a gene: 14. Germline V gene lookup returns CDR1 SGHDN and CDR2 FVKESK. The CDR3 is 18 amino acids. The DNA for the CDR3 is TGTGCCAGCAGCCAAGAAAGTCTCAGTCTAGCGGACCACTACGAGCAGTACTTC. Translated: CASSQESLSLADHYEQYF.

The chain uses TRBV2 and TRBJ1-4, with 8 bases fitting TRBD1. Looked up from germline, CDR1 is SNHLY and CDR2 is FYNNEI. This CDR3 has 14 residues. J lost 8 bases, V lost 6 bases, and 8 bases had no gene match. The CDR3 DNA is TGTGCCAGCAGAAAAACAGGGGGAGACGAAAAACTGTTTTTT. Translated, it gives CASRKTGGDEKLFF.

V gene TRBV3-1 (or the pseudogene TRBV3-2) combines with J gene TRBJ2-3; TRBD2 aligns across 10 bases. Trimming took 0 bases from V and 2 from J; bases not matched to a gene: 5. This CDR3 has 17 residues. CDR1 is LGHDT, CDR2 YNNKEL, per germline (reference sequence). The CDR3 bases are TGTGCCAGCAGCCAAGATCTAGCGGGAGACTACACAGATACGCAGTATTTT. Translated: CASSQDLAGDYTDTQYF.

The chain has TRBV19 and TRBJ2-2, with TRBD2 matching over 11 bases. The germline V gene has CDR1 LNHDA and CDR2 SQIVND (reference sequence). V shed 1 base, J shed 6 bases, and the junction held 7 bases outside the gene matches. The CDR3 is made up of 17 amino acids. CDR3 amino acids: CASSIVELAGVAGELFF. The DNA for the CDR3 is TGTGCCAGTAGTATAGTCGAACTAGCGGGAGTAGCCGGGGAGCTGTTTTTT.

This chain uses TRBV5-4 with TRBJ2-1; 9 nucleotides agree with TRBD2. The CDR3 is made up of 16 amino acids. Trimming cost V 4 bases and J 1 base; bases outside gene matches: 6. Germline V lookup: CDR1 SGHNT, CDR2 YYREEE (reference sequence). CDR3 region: CASSHQAGGSYNEQFF. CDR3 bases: TGTGCCAGCAGCCACCAAGCGGGAGGTTCCTACAATGAGCAGTTCTTC.

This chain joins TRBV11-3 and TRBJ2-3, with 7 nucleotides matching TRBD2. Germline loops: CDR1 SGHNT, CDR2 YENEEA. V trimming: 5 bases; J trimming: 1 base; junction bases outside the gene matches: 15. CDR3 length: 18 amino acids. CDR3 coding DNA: TGTGCCAGCAGCCCGGGCTTGGGCGGGAGTGGCCGCACAGATACGCAGTATTTT. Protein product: CASSPGLGGSGRTDTQYF.

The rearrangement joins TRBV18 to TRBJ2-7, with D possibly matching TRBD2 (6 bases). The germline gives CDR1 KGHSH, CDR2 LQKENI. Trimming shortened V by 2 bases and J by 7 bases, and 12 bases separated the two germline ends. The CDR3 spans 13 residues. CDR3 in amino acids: CASSPWDGTEQYF. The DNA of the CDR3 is TGTGCCAGCTCACCATGGGACGGGACTGAGCAGTACTTC.

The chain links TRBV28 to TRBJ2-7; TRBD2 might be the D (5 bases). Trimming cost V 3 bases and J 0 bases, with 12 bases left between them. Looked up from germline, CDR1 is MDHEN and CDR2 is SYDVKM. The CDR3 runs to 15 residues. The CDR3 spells CASSFSGGVSYEQYF. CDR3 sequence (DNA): TGTGCCAGCAGTTTCAGCGGCGGCGTCTCCTACGAGCAGTACTTC.

The CDR3, as DNA: TGTGCCAGCAGGACGGGGGGGGGAGGATCCTACGAGCAGTACTTC. Protein sequence: CASRTGGGGSYEQYF. The chain couples TRBV6-5 to TRBJ2-7; 8 positions agree with TRBD2. Trimming removed 6 bases from V and 1 base from J; junction bases left unmatched: 8. Germline V gene lookup returns CDR1 MNHEY and CDR2 SVGAGI. The CDR3 length is 15 residues.

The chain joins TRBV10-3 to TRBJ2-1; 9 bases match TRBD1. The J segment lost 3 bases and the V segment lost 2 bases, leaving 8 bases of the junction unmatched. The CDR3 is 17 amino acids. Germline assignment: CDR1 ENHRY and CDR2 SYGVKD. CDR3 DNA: TGTGCCATCAGTGAGACACCACCGGACAGGGGCTACAATGAGCAGTTCTTC. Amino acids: CAISETPPDRGYNEQFF.

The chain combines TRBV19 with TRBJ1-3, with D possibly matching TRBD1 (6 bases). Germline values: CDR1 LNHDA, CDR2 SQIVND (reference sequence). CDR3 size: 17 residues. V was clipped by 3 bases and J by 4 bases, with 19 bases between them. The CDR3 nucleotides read TGTGCCAGTAGTATCCTACCGGGACACCGAATAGGAAACACCATATATTTT. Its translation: CASSILPGHRIGNTIYF.

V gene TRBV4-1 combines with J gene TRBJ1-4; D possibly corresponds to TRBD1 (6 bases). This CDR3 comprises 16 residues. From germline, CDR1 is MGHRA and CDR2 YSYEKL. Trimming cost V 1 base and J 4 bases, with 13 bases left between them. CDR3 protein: CASSQGSDRINEKLFF. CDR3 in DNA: TGCGCCAGCAGCCAAGGATCGGACAGAATTAATGAAAAACTGTTTTTT.

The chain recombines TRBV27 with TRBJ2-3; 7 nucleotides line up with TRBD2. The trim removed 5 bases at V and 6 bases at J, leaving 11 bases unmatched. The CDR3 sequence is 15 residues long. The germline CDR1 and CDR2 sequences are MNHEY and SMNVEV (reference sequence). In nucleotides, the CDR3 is TGTGCCAGCAGTGACCGCGGAGTAGCGGGCGATACGCAGTATTTT. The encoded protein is CASSDRGVAGDTQYF.

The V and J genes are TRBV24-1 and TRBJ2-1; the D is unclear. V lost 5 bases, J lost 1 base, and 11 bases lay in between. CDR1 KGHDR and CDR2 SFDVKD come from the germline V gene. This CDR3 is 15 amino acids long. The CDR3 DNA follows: TGTGCCACCAGTGGAGGCAAATTATCCTACAATGAGCAGTTCTTC. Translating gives CATSGGKLSYNEQFF.

CDR3 DNA sequence: TGTGCCAGCTCACCAGGCCTCGGGGAGCTGTTTTTT. Amino acid sequence: CASSPGLGELFF. The rearrangement uses TRBV18 and TRBJ2-2; D is unclear. V lost 2 bases and J 7 bases, leaving 5 bases between the germline ends. The CDR3 is 12 amino acids. Germline CDR1 is KGHSH and CDR2 is LQKENI.

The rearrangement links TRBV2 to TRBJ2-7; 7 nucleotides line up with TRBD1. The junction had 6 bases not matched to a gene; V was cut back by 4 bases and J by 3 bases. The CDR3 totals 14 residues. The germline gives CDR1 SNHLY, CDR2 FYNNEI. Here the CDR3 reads CASSVATGSYEQYF. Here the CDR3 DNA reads TGTGCCAGCAGTGTGGCGACAGGGAGCTACGAGCAGTACTTC.